The 25 T cell receptor beta chains below come from one sample, sequenced in a study of response to subunit inactivated influenza vaccine (dated by TCRdb to 2017 to 2018). Libraries were made using RT-PCR. The listed sequencing device is Illumina HiSeq 2500. TCRdb itself trimmed the public reads at Q25 with fastp, ran MiXCR and retained productive beta chains. Every distinct CDR3 protein forms one entry, paired with its most common genes and DNA. For this sample there are hundreds of thousands of distinct CDR3 sequences; approximately 13% appear just once. The top ten clones comprise around 7% of the sample. The sequenced sample was PBMCs from blood, obtained 14 to 15 days before vaccination. These receptor sequences come from a man aged 45-65 years who received an inactivated influenza vaccine. Donor details come from another sample of the same person, matched by shared clones.

This clonotype was picked up many times. The J gene is TRBJ2-1, the V gene TRBV5-1; perhaps TRBD1 as D (6 bases). Germline values: CDR1 SGHRS, CDR2 YFSETQ. The CDR3 consists of 16 residues. V lost 2 bases to trimming and J lost 6 bases, with 18 bases between them. In nucleotides, the CDR3 is TGCGCCAGCAGCTTCGTAGACCCTGGGGGCGGCAATGAGCAGTTCTTC. Residues: CASSFVDPGGGNEQFF.

This clonotype showed up just a few times. This chain uses TRBV7-2 with TRBJ2-5; a weak D match, TRBD1 (6 bases). Germline CDR1 SGHTA, CDR2 FQGNSA. The CDR3 runs 15 residues. The V gene lost 2 bases and the J gene lost 1 base, with 11 bases spanning the gap. CDR3 amino acids: CASSLWQGPQETQYF. CDR3 nucleotide sequence: TGTGCCAGCAGCTTATGGCAGGGGCCCCAAGAGACCCAGTACTTC.

On this clonotype: A junction boundary mismatches the germline segment, possibly from a read error. The chain couples TRBV14 to TRBJ2-3; TRBD1 matches 7 bases. Germline assignment: CDR1 SGHDN and CDR2 FVKESK. The CDR3 runs to 16 residues. The CDR3 coding sequence is TGTGCCAGCTGCCACAGGACAGGACTTGGCCCAGATACGCAGTATTTT. Protein sequence: CASCHRTGLGPDTQYF.

This clonotype has a handful of counts. CDR3 protein: CASSYLALQETQYF. The CDR3 nucleotides read TGTGCCAGCAGTTATCTAGCACTACAAGAGACCCAGTACTTC. The V gene is TRBV6-2 or TRBV6-3, the J gene TRBJ2-5; tentative D call: TRBD2 (5 bases). Germline V gives CDR1 MNHEY, CDR2 SVGEGT. The CDR3 totals 14 residues. The V end was cut by 3 bases, the J end by 2 bases, with 10 bases between.

The chain links TRBV20-1 to TRBJ1-2; 7 bases line up with TRBD1. Unmatched junction bases numbered 3, after V lost 1 base and J lost 1 base. CDR1 and CDR2 (germline): DFQATT, SNEGSKA (reference sequence). This CDR3 comprises 14 residues. Here the CDR3 reads CSARVGTDNYGYTF. CDR3 nucleotide sequence: TGCAGTGCTAGAGTGGGGACAGATAACTATGGCTACACCTTC.

This clonotype was detected a few times. J is TRBJ2-7 and V is TRBV6-2 or TRBV6-3; D may be TRBD1 (6 bases). The CDR3 consists of 13 residues. V dropped 0 bases and J dropped 8 bases, with 11 bases sitting between them. Per the germline V gene, CDR1 is MNHEY and CDR2 is SVGEGT. The CDR3 DNA reads TGTGCCAGCAGTTACTCGACAGGATCCCAGCAGTACTTC. Translating it yields CASSYSTGSQQYF.

The chain uses TRBV20-1 and TRBJ2-1; D unresolved. Trimming pared 1 base from V and 0 bases from J, leaving 7 bases between. CDR3 length equals 14 residues. CDR1 and CDR2 from the germline V gene are DFQATT and SNEGSKA (reference sequence). This chain's CDR3 is CSARAPNSYNEQFF. The CDR3 coding sequence is TGCAGTGCTAGAGCTCCAAACTCCTACAATGAGCAGTTCTTC.

This clonotype turned up a few times. J is TRBJ1-4 and V is TRBV29-1; possible D gene TRBD1, 6 bases. The CDR3 spans 12 residues. V was clipped by 4 bases and J by 7 bases, with 10 bases between them. Germline-derived CDR1 and CDR2 are SQVTM and ANQGSEA. The chain's CDR3 is CSVAQGPEKLFF. CDR3 coding DNA: TGCAGCGTTGCACAGGGACCTGAAAAACTGTTTTTT.

Many counts were recorded for this clonotype. J is TRBJ2-7 and V is TRBV25-1; D not resolved. Deletions cut 3 bases from V and 4 bases from J, with 10 bases between. The CDR3 is 13 amino acids. Per germline, CDR1 MGHDK and CDR2 SYGVNS. CDR3 region: CASSDRVRYEQYF. CDR3 nucleotides: TGTGCCAGCAGTGACCGGGTTAGGTACGAGCAGTACTTC.

Points on this clonotype: At one end the junction does not follow the germline gene, possibly because of a read error. The CDR3 region has the DNA TGTGCCAGCCGTTTTGGGGACTTCTCCTACGAGCAGTACTTC. Translated: CASRFGDFSYEQYF. V is TRBV28 and J is TRBJ2-7, with a possible D match to TRBD2 (6 bases). In germline, CDR1 is MDHEN, CDR2 SYDVKM. The CDR3 extends over 14 amino acids.

The chain combines TRBV20-1 with TRBJ2-3, with 13 bases that match TRBD2. J was trimmed by 2 bases and V by 5 bases; bases with no gene match: 13. Germline V CDR1 and CDR2: DFQATT, SNEGSKA (reference sequence). The CDR3 loop spans 18 amino acids. For the CDR3, the DNA is TGCAGTGCTTCGGGACTAGCGGGACTCCCTTCCTCCACAGATACGCAGTATTTT. Translation gives CSASGLAGLPSSTDTQYF.

V gene TRBV12-3 or TRBV12-4 combines with J gene TRBJ2-2; 9 bases agree with TRBD2. The CDR3 is 17 amino acids. V gave up 7 bases and J gave up 4 bases; unmatched junction bases: 13. The CDR3 nucleotides read TGTGCCAGCAAGGAGTCGCGGGGGGGCCTCATCACCGGGGAGCTGTTTTTT. Translated, it gives CASKESRGGLITGELFF.

CDR3 residues: CAIGLGLYGYTF. CDR3 sequence (DNA): TGTGCCATCGGCCTCGGGCTCTATGGCTACACCTTC. The gene calls are TRBV5-8 and TRBJ1-2; D is uncertain. This CDR3 contains 12 residues. Germline-derived CDR1 and CDR2 are SGHTS and YDEGEE. V lost 9 bases, J lost 4 bases, and 13 bases lay in between.

This clonotype turned up a few times. V is TRBV20-1 and J is TRBJ1-5, with TRBD1 identical over 7 bases. The CDR3 extends over 15 amino acids. Germline V lookup: CDR1 DFQATT, CDR2 SNEGSKA (reference sequence). The J segment lost 0 bases and the V segment lost 3 bases, leaving 5 bases of the junction unmatched. CDR3 sequence: CSARRDSYSNQPQHF. CDR3 DNA sequence: TGCAGTGCTAGGAGGGACAGTTATAGCAATCAGCCCCAGCATTTT.

V is TRBV20-1 and J is TRBJ2-6; a weak D match, TRBD2 (5 bases). CDR3 length: 16 amino acids. The germline V gene encodes CDR1 DFQATT and CDR2 SNEGSKA (reference sequence). V was clipped by 6 bases and J by 2 bases, with 17 bases between them. CDR3 nucleotides: TGCAGTGCCATTGGGGAATGGGAGACTGGGGCCAACGTCCTGACTTTC. This sequence encodes CSAIGEWETGANVLTF.

The chain is built from TRBV6-2 or TRBV6-3 and TRBJ2-7; D might be TRBD2 (5 bases). The V gene's germline CDR1 is MNHEY and CDR2 SVGEGT. The CDR3 is made up of 14 amino acids. V was clipped by 2 bases and J by 3 bases, with 11 bases between them. DNA for the CDR3: TGTGCCAGCAGTTACGGAGCGGAGCGCTACGAGCAGTACTTC. Its protein is CASSYGAERYEQYF.

This clonotype was detected only a few times. This rearrangement joins TRBV11-2 to TRBJ2-7; TRBD2 matches at 10 bases. The CDR3 length is 15 residues. V shed 3 bases, J shed 4 bases, and the junction held 6 bases outside the gene matches. Germline V gene lookup returns CDR1 SGHAT and CDR2 FQNNGV. The CDR3 region has the DNA TGTGCCAGCAGCTTGGCTAGCGGGGGTTATTACGAGCAGTACTTC. It specifies CASSLASGGYYEQYF. Looking up the rest from reference TRBV11-2 and TRBJ2-7 gives the full variable domain: EAGVAQSPRYKIIEKRQSVAFWCNPISGHATLYWYQQILGQGPKLLIQFQNNGVVDDSQLPKDRFSAERLKGVDSTLKIQPAKLEDSAVYLCASSLASGGYYEQYFGPGTRLTVT.

In its sample, this clonotype was seen many times. J is TRBJ2-5 and V is TRBV18; no clear D. The CDR3 covers 12 residues. Trimming shortened V by 4 bases and J by 5 bases, and 8 bases separated the two germline ends. The germline V gene encodes CDR1 KGHSH and CDR2 LQKENI. The CDR3, as DNA: TGTGCCAGCTCACGGACGGAGGAGACCCAGTACTTC. Amino acids: CASSRTEETQYF.

This clonotype was counted at least ten times. At one boundary the junction diverges from the germline segment, which might be a read error. This chain joins TRBV5-1 and TRBJ2-7; D unclear. CDR3 length: 13 amino acids. CDR1 is SGHRS and CDR2 is YFSETQ in the germline V gene. In DNA form, the CDR3 reads TGTGCCAGCAGTTTAACGGGCTCCTACGAGCAGTACTTC. It specifies CASSLTGSYEQYF.

The chain has TRBV7-2 and TRBJ2-5; 14 nucleotides match TRBD2. The CDR3 consists of 15 residues. V dropped 6 bases and J dropped 6; count of bases not matched to a gene: 6. Germline assignment: CDR1 SGHTA and CDR2 FQGNSA. The CDR3 DNA is TGTGCCAGCAGGGAGACTAGCGGGAGGGAAAAGACCCAGTACTTC. This gives the protein CASRETSGREKTQYF.

In this sample, this clonotype turned up a few times. This chain connects TRBV2 to TRBJ2-3; 8 nucleotides line up with TRBD2. Unmatched junction bases numbered 10, after V lost 6 bases and J lost 5 bases. This CDR3 comprises 15 residues. Germline V CDR1 and CDR2: SNHLY, FYNNEI. CDR3 region: CASRALGGAGDTQYF. CDR3 in DNA: TGTGCCAGCAGGGCCCTCGGGGGGGCCGGAGATACGCAGTATTTT. Looking up the rest from reference TRBV2 and TRBJ2-3 gives the full variable domain: EPEVTQTPSHQVTQMGQEVILRCVPISNHLYFYWYRQILGQKVEFLVSFYNNEISEKSEIFDDQFSVERPDGSNFTLKIRSTKLEDSAMYFCASRALGGAGDTQYFGPGTRLTVL.

In DNA form, the CDR3 reads TGTGCCAGCAGCATGGACATATTTTCCGAGACCCAGTACTTC. Residues: CASSMDIFSETQYF. The chain combines TRBV6-1 with TRBJ2-5; D possibly corresponds to TRBD1 (5 bases). The CDR3 sequence is 14 residues long. CDR1 is MNHNS, CDR2 SASEGT, per germline. The ends were cut back, 6 bases at V and 5 bases at J, with 16 bases in the middle.

This chain connects TRBV9 to TRBJ2-2; 10 bases map to TRBD2. Germline loops: CDR1 SGDLS, CDR2 YYNGEE. The CDR3 sequence is 19 residues long. J lost 6 bases, V lost 3 bases, and 17 bases had no gene match. CDR3 region: CASSGQGLAGVTKAGELFF. The CDR3 bases are TGTGCCAGCAGCGGACAGGGTCTAGCGGGAGTAACGAAGGCCGGGGAGCTGTTTTTT. Drawing the rest from reference TRBV9 and TRBJ2-2, the complete variable domain is DSGVTQTPKHLITATGQRVTLRCSPRSGDLSVYWYQQSLDQGLQFLIQYYNGEERAKGNILERFSAQQFPDLHSELNLSSLELGDSALYFCASSGQGLAGVTKAGELFFGEGSRLTVL.

V and J are TRBV30 and TRBJ2-5, with unresolved D. The length of the CDR3 is 12 residues. The ends were cut back, 1 base at V and 7 bases at J, with 10 bases in the middle. Germline assignment: CDR1 GTSNPN and CDR2 SVGIG (reference sequence). The CDR3 DNA reads as TGTGCCTGGAGTGGACGAGAGCGGACCCAGTACTTC. Translation: CAWSGRERTQYF.

V gene TRBV15 combines with J gene TRBJ2-3; D call uncertain. The CDR3 has 14 residues. Germline CDR1 LNHNV, CDR2 YYDKDF (reference sequence). The V gene lost 8 bases and the J gene lost 2 bases, with 14 bases spanning the gap. DNA for the CDR3: TGTGCCACCCGTCCCCCCTTCAACACAGATACGCAGTATTTT. Protein sequence: CATRPPFNTDTQYF.